This T cell receptor beta chain was observed in a study of T cell responses to AZD1222 COVID-19 vaccine. The method was immunoSEQ multiplex PCR; TCRdb's version includes in-frame clones alone and lacks a portion of them. The sample includes around 100,000 clones, less than 95% of them seen just once. Comment on this clone: What it recognizes is unknown.

General study results and limits: Spike-specific TCR breadth and depth grew following two AZD1222 doses. Close to half of spike-specific TCRs reportedly recognize unmutated variant regions.

This receptor was taken from an adult in good health. The sample was peripheral blood, taken on day 0 of AZD1222 vaccination.

The chain's CDR3 is CASSIGQGVSGANVLTF. The DNA of the CDR3 is TGTGCCAGTAGTATCGGACAGGGGGTATCTGGGGCCAACGTCCTGACTTTC. The rearrangement uses TRBV19 and TRBJ2-6; 10 bases are shared with TRBD1. After removal of 3 bases from V and 1 base from J, the junction contained 3 bases not matched to a gene. Germline V gene data show CDR1 as LNHDA and CDR2 as SQIVND (reference sequence). The CDR3 runs to 17 residues.